This T cell receptor beta chain emerged from a study of OX40 agonist ivuxolimab in advanced cancers. Study results and limitations: Among the nonresponders, some also had low normalized T-cell clonal expansion. Within 6 weeks, CD4+ and CD8+ blood T cells expanded clonally at 0.1 to 3.0 mg/kg.

The germline V and J ends were trimmed by 5 bases and 10 bases, with 19 bases remaining between them. The CDR3 is 15 residues long. From germline, CDR1 is SGHRS and CDR2 YFSETQ. TCRdb's copy holds only in-frame clones and misses some; the assay was immunoSEQ multiplex PCR. The table has roughly 56,000 clones, around 79% seen once. Note on this clone: Its antigen is currently unknown.

The sampling schedule covered blood at baseline, cycle 4 day 1, and cycle 7 day 1. This clonotype originated in an adult with an advanced solid tumor such as melanoma, head and neck, liver or kidney cancer. Sequenced here: CD4+ or CD8+ T cells sorted from blood, sampled in a trial of the OX40 agonist ivuxolimab. This sequence joins TRBV5-1 and TRBJ1-6, with D possibly TRBD1 on 6 matching bases. CDR3 protein: CASRDSSEGRSPLHF. CDR3 in DNA: TGCGCCAGCAGGGACAGCTCTGAAGGACGGTCACCCCTCCACTTT.